This T cell receptor beta chain was recovered during a study of cytomegalovirus exposure and HLA in healthy donors (dated by TCRdb to 2016 to 2017). Regarding the study in general: According to a later analysis, the 100 to 150 validation repertoires were produced on the same platform as the approximately 600 repertoires of the first cohort. The study aimed to test whether signatures of past pathogen exposure could be identified by cataloging public T cell receptors. Along with the approximately 650-subject first cohort, a separate validation cohort of around 110 different subjects was used. The study combined high-throughput TCR immunosequencing, statistical association of individual TCRs with disease status, and machine learning to predict cytomegalovirus infection status.

Donors formed part of the validation cohort, which comprised 120 subjects and was distinct from the first cohort of some 700 subjects. The CDR3, from cysteine to phenylalanine, totals 16 residues. Just the 48-base CDR3 DNA is kept, in frame starting at base 1. Reading the germline V gene gives CDR1 SGHVS and CDR2 FQNEAQ. For this chain, trimming is 3 bases at the V end and 4 bases at the J end, and the number of junction bases without a gene match is 4. Paper-wide results and their limitations: The study gave a list of about 170 TCR beta chains associated with cytomegalovirus. The authors suggested that the approach could potentially be generalized to other disease states and immunological phenotypes. The validation cohort had no HLA typing available for a later analysis, so co-occurrence within that cohort was assessed over all 120 or so repertoires. While some public TCRs were present in many individuals, most TCR sequences turned up only very rarely across donors. In vitro tests confirmed that a few of the cytomegalovirus-associated TCR beta chains recognize cytomegalovirus antigens. In a later analysis, TCRs clustered in the first cohort were found to also tend to co-occur in the 100 to 150 validation repertoires, with over 90% of cluster scores above 0. In both the original and validation cohorts, the classifier was reported to diagnose cytomegalovirus status with high specificity and sensitivity.

About this clone: Its binding antigen is unknown. Per-nucleotide qualities are absent, and no much larger clonotype sits a single base away.

The method behind the library was the immunoSEQ multiplex PCR assay. The study's own analysis went as follows. A statistical classification framework was built to diagnose cytomegalovirus status from the catalog of TCR beta chain sequences. As stored in TCRdb, this immuneACCESS dataset retains in-frame rearrangements with V and J assigned. A fraction of the clones does not appear; measured against another copy, unresolved V genes explain less than half of the discrepancy, and the remainder lacks a known reason. V, J and clone size were drawn from that table, and D and trimming were deduced from the DNA. The sample has more than 140,000 clones on record, roughly 91% of them singletons. Jointly, the top ten make up 3.3% of the sample.

The sample consisted of PBMCs. The chain couples TRBV7-8 to TRBJ2-3; 13 middle bases align to TRBD2. The origin of this receptor is a woman in her late teens or twenties in good health and CMV-seropositive. The CDR3: CASSFMTSGGSDTQYF. The nucleotide sequence reads as follows: TGTGCCAGCAGCTTCATGACTAGCGGGGGGTCAGATACGCAGTATTTT. Beyond the CDR3, the reference TRBV7-8 and TRBJ2-3 genes provide the residues; the full variable domain reads: GAGVSQSPRYKVAKRGQDVALRCDPISGHVSLFWYQQALGQGPEFLTYFQNEAQLDKSGLPSDRFFAERPEGSVSTLKIQRTQQEDSAVYLCASSFMTSGGSDTQYFGPGTRLTVL.